This T cell receptor beta chain emerged from a study of blood T cell repertoires in COVID-19. Study information: Sources were T cells, B-cell-depleted T cells, or PBMCs; the material itself was cDNA or gDNA.

Study processing details: Researchers report that nucleated cell counts were estimated from reference gene primer amplification. Repertoires were generated with immunoSEQ multiplex PCR, while TCRdb's copy carries only in-frame clones and drops some. V and J calls and clone size are given by that table; D and trimming were obtained from the DNA. Counted here are about 160,000 clones, roughly 80% occurring once; the ten biggest clones make up 5.6%. Everyone who took part was roughly 18 to 90 years old, and they came from 24 US areas. Grouping used clinical history reported by participants in a survey and questionnaire. Germline CDR1 reads DFQATT; CDR2 reads SNEGSKA (reference sequence). There are 11 residues in the CDR3. V trimming: 7 bases; J trimming: 7 bases; junction bases outside the gene matches: 7.

This clonotype originated in a woman in her thirties or forties with acute COVID-19. Sequenced: PBMCs or T cells enriched from blood (not recorded which). The rearrangement uses TRBV20-1 and TRBJ2-7; TRBD2 matches at 7 bases. In DNA form, the CDR3 reads TGCAGTGGATCGGGAGGAAAAGAGCAGTACTTC. Amino acid sequence: CSGSGGKEQYF.